These 25 T cell receptor beta chains came from one sample sequenced in a study of control samples from healthy donors and cancer patients. The protocol was immunoSEQ multiplex PCR, while the TCRdb copy is restricted to in-frame clones and leaves out a portion. The sample has some 120,000 clones; around 93% are singletons. The sample taken for sequencing was blood. Every receptor here comes from a man aged 18-30 years in good health.

The DNA for the CDR3 is TGTGCCAGCAGCAGACAAGGGTTGGATTACGAGCAGTACTTC. Its translation is CASSRQGLDYEQYF. The V gene is TRBV6-5, the J gene TRBJ2-7, with unresolved D. Germline CDR1 and CDR2: MNHEY and SVGAGI. V shed 6 bases and J shed 4 bases, with 16 bases lying between them. The length of the CDR3 is 14 residues.

The rearrangement uses TRBV5-5 and TRBJ1-1; no definite D call. CDR1 SGHKS and CDR2 YYEKEE come from the germline V gene (reference sequence). Trimming pared 3 bases from V and 4 bases from J, leaving 7 bases between. The CDR3 is made up of 12 amino acids. The CDR3: CASSSWTTEAFF. DNA for the CDR3: TGTGCCAGCAGCTCGTGGACCACTGAAGCTTTCTTT.

This clone was seen more than once but under ten times. This chain joins TRBV15 and TRBJ2-1; D is unclear. The ends were cut back, 1 base at V and 6 bases at J, with 13 bases in the middle. The germline V gene encodes CDR1 LNHNV and CDR2 YYDKDF (reference sequence). The CDR3 extends over 15 amino acids. The DNA for the CDR3 is TGTGCCACCAGCAGAGGTACCGCCGATTTCAATGAGCAGTTCTTC. Translation: CATSRGTADFNEQFF.

J is TRBJ1-1 and V is TRBV7-9; the D is unclear. The CDR3 has 14 residues. V was shortened by 3 bases and J by 3 bases, with 11 bases between the two germline ends. Per germline, CDR1 SEHNR and CDR2 FQNEAQ (reference sequence). For the CDR3, the DNA is TGTGCCAGCAGCTTCCCCGGGTCCTACACTGAAGCTTTCTTT. It is translated as CASSFPGSYTEAFF.

CDR3 sequence (DNA): TGCGCCAGCAGCCAAGACGAGGGTTCGGCCCAGCATTTT. Translated: CASSQDEGSAQHF. The V and J genes are TRBV4-1 and TRBJ1-5, with D unclear. Trimming took 0 bases from V and 11 from J, leaving 11 bases between them. The CDR3 runs to 13 residues. From germline, CDR1 is MGHRA and CDR2 YSYEKL.

The chain employs TRBV27 and TRBJ2-2; D possibly matches TRBD1 or TRBD2 (5 bases each). Germline assignment: CDR1 MNHEY and CDR2 SMNVEV (reference sequence). V was shortened by 6 bases and J by 1 base, with 15 bases between the two germline ends. The CDR3 covers 16 residues. The CDR3 loop reads CASSPREGRNTGELFF. The DNA of the CDR3 is TGTGCCAGCAGCCCCCGTGAGGGGCGGAACACCGGGGAGCTGTTTTTT.

This clone showed up just once. The rearrangement joins TRBV5-1 to TRBJ2-3; D remains unclear. The CDR3 length is 15 residues. The germline V gene encodes CDR1 SGHRS and CDR2 YFSETQ. V dropped 6 bases and J dropped 1 base, with 15 bases sitting between them. Here the CDR3 reads CASTRSRTRTDTQYF. In DNA, the CDR3 is TGCGCCAGCACCCGGTCCCGGACCCGCACAGATACGCAGTATTTT.

The sample holds one count of this clone. The CDR3 here is CSVAGAGNTIYF. In DNA, the CDR3 is TGCAGCGTTGCCGGGGCTGGAAACACCATATATTTT. The chain is built from TRBV29-1 and TRBJ1-3; D unclear. The CDR3 covers 12 residues. V was cut by 4 bases and J by 2 bases, with 6 bases left in between. Germline V gene sequence: CDR1 SQVTM, CDR2 ANQGSEA.

The chain recombines TRBV30 with TRBJ2-7; the D gene is possibly TRBD1 (7 bases). Trimming took off 2 bases at V and 6 bases at J, with 14 bases between the two ends. The CDR3 contains 13 residues. Germline-derived CDR1 and CDR2 are GTSNPN and SVGIG (reference sequence). The CDR3 nucleotides read TGTGCCTGGAGTACGAGACAGGGAGGCGAGCAGTACTTC. Protein: CAWSTRQGGEQYF. The full variable domain, rest sourced from reference TRBV30 and TRBJ2-7, is SQTIHQWPATLVQPVGSPLSLECTVEGTSNPNLYWYRQAAGRGLQLLFYSVGIGQISSEVPQNLSASRPQDRQFILSSKKLLLSDSGFYLCAWSTRQGGEQYFGPGTRLTVT.

The CDR3 reads CASSQDRATGGEETQYF. As DNA, the CDR3 is TGTGCCAGCAGCCAAGATAGGGCCACGGGGGGCGAAGAGACCCAGTACTTC. The rearrangement links TRBV3-1 (or the pseudogene TRBV3-2) to TRBJ2-5; D perhaps matches TRBD2 (7 bases). With 0 bases removed from V and 3 bases from J, the gap between germline ends came to 17 bases. The germline V gene has CDR1 LGHDT and CDR2 YNNKEL (reference sequence). This CDR3 spans 17 amino acids.

The V call is TRBV2, the J call TRBJ1-5, with 8 positions matching TRBD1. The CDR3 sequence is 14 residues long. CDR1 is SNHLY, CDR2 FYNNEI, per germline. V shed 4 bases, J shed 6 bases, and the junction held 5 bases outside the gene matches. The CDR3: CASSVDRVGQPQHF. CDR3 sequence (DNA): TGTGCCAGCAGTGTGGACAGGGTCGGTCAGCCCCAGCATTTT. The full variable domain, in which reference TRBV2 and TRBJ1-5 provide the parts outside the CDR3, is EPEVTQTPSHQVTQMGQEVILRCVPISNHLYFYWYRQILGQKVEFLVSFYNNEISEKSEIFDDQFSVERPDGSNFTLKIRSTKLEDSAMYFCASSVDRVGQPQHFGDGTRLSIL.

This rearrangement joins TRBV6-6 to TRBJ1-1; 12 bases line up with TRBD1. Germline values: CDR1 MNHNY, CDR2 SVGAGI (reference sequence). Trimming cost V 5 bases and J 8 bases; bases outside gene matches: 6. This CDR3 is built from 14 residues. CDR3 in amino acids: CASSGDRGRGEAFF. The CDR3 region has the DNA TGTGCCAGCAGTGGGGACAGGGGGCGAGGGGAAGCTTTCTTT.

This chain links TRBV10-3 with TRBJ1-5; 8 nucleotides line up with TRBD1. Germline V gene data show CDR1 as ENHRY and CDR2 as SYGVKD. The CDR3 sequence is 15 residues long. V dropped 6 bases and J dropped 2; count of bases not matched to a gene: 6. Here the CDR3 DNA reads TGTGCCATCAGACAGACAGGGGACGGCAATCAGCCCCAGCATTTT. Protein sequence: CAIRQTGDGNQPQHF.

The rearrangement joins TRBV10-1 to TRBJ2-3; perhaps TRBD1 as D (7 bases). V was pared by 3 bases and J by 6 bases, with 13 bases between. The CDR3 has 14 amino acids. Germline CDR1 WNHNN, CDR2 SYGVQD (reference sequence). This CDR3 reads CASSDEGAGDTQYF. For the CDR3, the DNA is TGCGCCAGCAGTGATGAGGGGGCGGGGGATACGCAGTATTTT.

The rearrangement uses TRBV6-6 and TRBJ1-2; unclear D gene. Germline V gene lookup returns CDR1 MNHNY and CDR2 SVGAGI (reference sequence). The CDR3 consists of 11 residues. V was trimmed by 2 bases and J by 8 bases, leaving 6 bases between them. DNA of the CDR3: TGTGCCAGCAGTTACGGGGAAGGCTACACCTTC. Protein sequence: CASSYGEGYTF.

This clone was observed a handful of times. The chain carries TRBV18 and TRBJ2-7, with 7 bases that match TRBD1. Germline CDR1 is KGHSH and CDR2 is LQKENI. The CDR3 is 15 residues long. J gave up 0 bases and V 3 bases, and 5 bases lay outside the gene matches. The CDR3 DNA follows: TGTGCCAGCTCACCCGTCGGACAGGCCTCCTACGAGCAGTACTTC. Translated, it gives CASSPVGQASYEQYF.

The rearrangement joins TRBV9 to TRBJ2-7, with D tentatively TRBD1 or TRBD2 (5 bases each). Germline V gene lookup returns CDR1 SGDLS and CDR2 YYNGEE. This CDR3 comprises 16 residues. Trimming left V 2 bases short and J 0 bases short, with 15 bases between. The CDR3 DNA is TGTGCCAGCAGCGTTGACGGGACCCAGAGCTCCTACGAGCAGTACTTC. This gives the protein CASSVDGTQSSYEQYF. Full variable domain (rest looked up from reference TRBV9 and TRBJ2-7): DSGVTQTPKHLITATGQRVTLRCSPRSGDLSVYWYQQSLDQGLQFLIQYYNGEERAKGNILERFSAQQFPDLHSELNLSSLELGDSALYFCASSVDGTQSSYEQYFGPGTRLTVT.

The chain recombines TRBV6-5 with TRBJ2-7, with D perhaps being TRBD1 or TRBD2 (5 bases each). Germline V gene sequence: CDR1 MNHEY, CDR2 SVGAGI. The V and J ends lost 4 bases and 0 bases respectively, with 16 bases between them. This CDR3 comprises 16 residues. The CDR3 DNA reads TGTGCCAGCAGTTCCTCCTTTGGGGGATACTCCTACGAGCAGTACTTC. It specifies CASSSSFGGYSYEQYF.

The chain is built from TRBV11-2 and TRBJ1-1; D might be TRBD1 (5 bases). The CDR3 loop spans 16 amino acids. V lost 1 base, J lost 0 bases, and 12 bases lay in between. In germline, CDR1 is SGHAT, CDR2 FQNNGV. The CDR3 sequence is CASSLVQGSMNTEAFF. CDR3 in DNA: TGTGCCAGCAGCTTAGTTCAGGGATCGATGAACACTGAAGCTTTCTTT.

This chain connects TRBV5-6 to TRBJ1-2; 8 bases line up with TRBD1. Trimming cost V 1 base and J 4 bases; bases outside gene matches: 6. The germline V gene has CDR1 SGHDT and CDR2 YYEEEE. The CDR3 consists of 15 residues. The CDR3 nucleotides are TGTGCCAGCAGCTTGTTTGCAGGGGGCGGCTATGGCTACACCTTC. As protein: CASSLFAGGGYGYTF.

This chain uses TRBV19 with TRBJ1-5; no clear D gene. CDR3 length: 13 amino acids. Germline V lookup: CDR1 LNHDA, CDR2 SQIVND (reference sequence). Trimming pared 5 bases from V and 8 bases from J, leaving 13 bases between. For the CDR3, the DNA is TGTGCCAGTAGTCGTCGGGCCCCGGAGCCCCAGCATTTT. Protein product: CASSRRAPEPQHF.

This clone has a handful of counts. This sequence joins TRBV6-5 and TRBJ2-3, with 14 bases fitting TRBD2. Trimming cost V 4 bases and J 6 bases; bases outside gene matches: 3. The CDR3 consists of 15 residues. CDR1 MNHEY and CDR2 SVGAGI come from the germline V gene. The CDR3 DNA sequence: TGTGCCAGCAGTTGGACTAGCGGGGGGCCCGATACGCAGTATTTT. Amino acid sequence: CASSWTSGGPDTQYF.

Note on this clone: The junction differs from germline at one of its ends, possibly a read error. V usage is TRBV3-1 (or the pseudogene TRBV3-2) and J usage is TRBJ2-5, with D unclear. CDR3 length: 13 amino acids. Germline CDR1 LGHDT, CDR2 YNNKEL (reference sequence). The CDR3 bases are TGTGCCAGCAGCCAACAGCTTCAAGGGACCCAGTACTTC. Amino acid sequence: CASSQQLQGTQYF.

V is TRBV6-5 and J is TRBJ1-6; 9 positions match TRBD1. J was trimmed by 10 bases and V by 6 bases; bases with no gene match: 10. CDR3 length equals 15 residues. Germline CDR1 and CDR2: MNHEY and SVGAGI. CDR3 sequence reads: CASSRDRASGSPLHF. The DNA for the CDR3 is TGTGCCAGCAGCCGGGACAGGGCCTCAGGGTCACCCCTCCACTTT.

This chain uses TRBV4-2 with TRBJ1-1; no firm D call. The V gene lost 0 bases and the J gene lost 3 bases, with 14 bases spanning the gap. CDR1 and CDR2 (germline): LGHNA, YNFKEQ. The CDR3 has 16 amino acids. The CDR3, as DNA: TGTGCCAGCAGCCAAGACGCGGACGGTATACACACTGAAGCTTTCTTT. Translating gives CASSQDADGIHTEAFF.